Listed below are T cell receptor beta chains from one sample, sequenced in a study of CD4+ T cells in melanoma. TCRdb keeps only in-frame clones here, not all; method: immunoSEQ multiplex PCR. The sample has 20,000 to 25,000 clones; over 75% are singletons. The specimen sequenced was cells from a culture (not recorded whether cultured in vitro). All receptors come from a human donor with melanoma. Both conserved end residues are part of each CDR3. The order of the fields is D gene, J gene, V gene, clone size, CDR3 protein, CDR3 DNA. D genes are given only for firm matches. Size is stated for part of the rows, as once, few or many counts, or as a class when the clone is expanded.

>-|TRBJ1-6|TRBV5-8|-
CASSPGGYNSPLHF
TGTGCCAGCAGCCCGGGAGGCTATAATTCACCCCTCCACTTT
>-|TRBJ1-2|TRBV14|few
CASSEGRSYGYTF
TGTGCCAGCAGCGAAGGGAGGAGCTATGGCTACACCTTC
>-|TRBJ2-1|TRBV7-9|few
CASSPQGWMFF
TGTGCCAGCAGCCCACAGGGCTGGATGTTCTTC
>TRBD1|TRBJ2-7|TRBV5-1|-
CASSQSDAGQGQAVHEQYF
TGCGCCAGCAGCCAGTCAGACGCTGGACAGGGCCAGGCTGTCCACGAGCAGTACTTC
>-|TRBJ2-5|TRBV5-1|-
CASSPRTEKETQYF
TGCGCCAGCAGCCCGAGGACAGAGAAGGAGACCCAGTACTTC
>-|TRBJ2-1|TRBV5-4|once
CASTSGGFSYNEQFF
TGTGCCAGCACCTCGGGCGGGTTCTCCTACAATGAGCAGTTCTTC
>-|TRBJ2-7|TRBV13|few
CASSFRRSYEQYF
TGTGCCAGCAGCTTTAGAAGGTCCTACGAGCAGTACTTC
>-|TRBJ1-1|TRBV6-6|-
CASSKMNTEAFF
TGTGCCAGCAGTAAGATGAACACTGAAGCTTTCTTT
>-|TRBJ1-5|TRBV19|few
CASSKGHSNQPQHF
TGTGCCAGTAGTAAAGGACATAGCAATCAGCCCCAGCATTTT
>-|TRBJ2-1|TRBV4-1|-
CASSQWRVSEQFF
TGCGCCAGCAGCCAATGGAGAGTTAGTGAGCAGTTCTTC
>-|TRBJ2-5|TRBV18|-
CASSPTSQETQYF
TGTGCCAGCTCACCTACCAGCCAAGAGACCCAGTACTTC
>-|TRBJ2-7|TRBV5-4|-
CASSAPGMSYEQYF
TGTGCCAGCAGCGCTCCGGGCATGTCCTACGAGCAGTACTTC
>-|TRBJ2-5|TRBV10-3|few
CAISERETQYF
TGTGCCATCAGTGAGCGAGAGACCCAGTACTTC
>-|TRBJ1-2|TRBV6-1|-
CASSEGPTPNYGYTF
TGTGCCAGCAGTGAAGGACCGACTCCTAACTATGGCTACACCTTC
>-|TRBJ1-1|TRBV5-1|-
CASRPAVNTEAFF
TGCGCCAGCAGACCGGCGGTCAACACTGAAGCTTTCTTT
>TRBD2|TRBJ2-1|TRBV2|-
CASRNLAGKIGNEQFF
TGTGCCAGCCGGAATCTAGCGGGAAAAATAGGCAATGAGCAGTTCTTC
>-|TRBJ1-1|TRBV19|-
CASSTSGGRATEAFF
TGTGCCAGTAGTACTAGCGGGGGGCGCGCCACTGAAGCTTTCTTT
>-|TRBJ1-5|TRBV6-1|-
CAVTGTRSNQPQHF
TGTGCCGTAACCGGGACAAGAAGCAATCAGCCCCAGCATTTT
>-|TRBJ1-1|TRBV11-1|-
CASSLGAVNTEAFF
TGTGCCAGCAGCTTGGGGGCGGTGAACACTGAAGCTTTCTTT
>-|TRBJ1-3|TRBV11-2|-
CASSLERVGNTIYF
TGTGCCAGCAGCTTAGAGAGGGTTGGAAACACCATATATTTT
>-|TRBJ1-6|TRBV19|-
CASSPRQERPLHF
TGTGCCAGTAGTCCCCGACAGGAGCGACCCCTCCACTTT
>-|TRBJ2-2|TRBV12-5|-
CASGLVHSPRGELFF
TGTGCTAGTGGTTTGGTACATTCTCCCAGAGGAGAGCTGTTTTTT